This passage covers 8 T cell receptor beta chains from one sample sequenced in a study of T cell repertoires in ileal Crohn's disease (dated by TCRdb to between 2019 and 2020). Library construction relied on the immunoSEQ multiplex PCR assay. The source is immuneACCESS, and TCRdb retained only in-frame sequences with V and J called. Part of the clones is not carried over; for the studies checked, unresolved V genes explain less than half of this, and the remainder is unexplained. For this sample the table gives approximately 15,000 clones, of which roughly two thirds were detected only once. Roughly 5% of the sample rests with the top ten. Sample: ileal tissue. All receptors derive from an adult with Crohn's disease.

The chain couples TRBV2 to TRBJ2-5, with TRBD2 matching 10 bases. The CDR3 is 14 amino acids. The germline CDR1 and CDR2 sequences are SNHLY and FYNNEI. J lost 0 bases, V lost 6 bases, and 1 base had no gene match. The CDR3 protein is CASRAGGYQETQYF. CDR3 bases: TGTGCCAGCAGAGCGGGGGGGTACCAAGAGACCCAGTACTTC.

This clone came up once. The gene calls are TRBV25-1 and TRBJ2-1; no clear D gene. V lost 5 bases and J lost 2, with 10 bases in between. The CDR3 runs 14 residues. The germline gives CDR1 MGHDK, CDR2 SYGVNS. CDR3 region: CASSLGQAYNEQFF. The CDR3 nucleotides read TGTGCCAGCAGTCTTGGGCAGGCCTACAATGAGCAGTTCTTC.

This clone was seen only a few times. The CDR3 DNA reads as TGTGCCAGCAGCTCGAACAGGGGGCCTTTCGAGCAGTACTTC. This gives the protein CASSSNRGPFEQYF. V and J are TRBV7-2 and TRBJ2-7; TRBD1 matches 9 bases. Trimming removed 4 bases from V and 6 bases from J; junction bases left unmatched: 7. The CDR3 contains 14 residues. Germline V CDR1 and CDR2: SGHTA, FQGNSA.

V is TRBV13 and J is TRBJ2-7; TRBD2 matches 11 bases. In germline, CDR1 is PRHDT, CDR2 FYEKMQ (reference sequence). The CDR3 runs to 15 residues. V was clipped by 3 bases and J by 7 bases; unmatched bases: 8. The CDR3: CASSFHSGRAGEQYF. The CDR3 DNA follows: TGTGCCAGCAGCTTCCATAGCGGGAGGGCCGGGGAGCAGTACTTC. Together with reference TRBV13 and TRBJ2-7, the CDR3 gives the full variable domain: AAGVIQSPRHLIKEKRETATLKCYPIPRHDTVYWYQQGPGQDPQFLISFYEKMQSDKGSIPDRFSAQQFSDYHSELNMSSLELGDSALYFCASSFHSGRAGEQYFGPGTRLTVT.

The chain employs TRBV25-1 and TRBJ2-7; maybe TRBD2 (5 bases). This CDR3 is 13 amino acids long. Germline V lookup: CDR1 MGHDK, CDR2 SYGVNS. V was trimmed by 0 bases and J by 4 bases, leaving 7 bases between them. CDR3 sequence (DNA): TGTGCCAGCAGTGAATATCGGGGTTACGAGCAGTACTTC. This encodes CASSEYRGYEQYF.

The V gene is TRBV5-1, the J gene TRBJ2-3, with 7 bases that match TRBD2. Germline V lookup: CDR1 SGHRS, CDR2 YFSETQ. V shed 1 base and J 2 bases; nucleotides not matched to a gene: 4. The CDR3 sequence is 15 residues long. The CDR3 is CASSLLSGITDTQYF. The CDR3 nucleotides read TGCGCCAGCAGCTTGTTAAGCGGGATCACAGATACGCAGTATTTT.

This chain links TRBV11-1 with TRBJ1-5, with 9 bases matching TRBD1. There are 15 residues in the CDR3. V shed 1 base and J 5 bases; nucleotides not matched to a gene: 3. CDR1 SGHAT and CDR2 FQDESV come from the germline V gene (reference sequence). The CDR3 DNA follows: TGTGCCAGCAGCTTAGACGGGACAGGGTATCAGCCCCAGCATTTT. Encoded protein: CASSLDGTGYQPQHF. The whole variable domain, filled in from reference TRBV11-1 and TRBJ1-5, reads EAEVAQSPRYKITEKSQAVAFWCDPISGHATLYWYRQILGQGPELLVQFQDESVVDDSQLPKDRFSAERLKGVDSTLKIQPAELGDSAMYLCASSLDGTGYQPQHFGDGTRLSIL.

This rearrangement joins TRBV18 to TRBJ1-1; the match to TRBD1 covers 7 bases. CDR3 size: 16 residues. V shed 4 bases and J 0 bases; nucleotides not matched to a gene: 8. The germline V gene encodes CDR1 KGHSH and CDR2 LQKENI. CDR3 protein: CASSRDSPSMNTEAFF. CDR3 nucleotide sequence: TGTGCCAGCTCACGGGACAGCCCTAGTATGAACACTGAAGCTTTCTTT.